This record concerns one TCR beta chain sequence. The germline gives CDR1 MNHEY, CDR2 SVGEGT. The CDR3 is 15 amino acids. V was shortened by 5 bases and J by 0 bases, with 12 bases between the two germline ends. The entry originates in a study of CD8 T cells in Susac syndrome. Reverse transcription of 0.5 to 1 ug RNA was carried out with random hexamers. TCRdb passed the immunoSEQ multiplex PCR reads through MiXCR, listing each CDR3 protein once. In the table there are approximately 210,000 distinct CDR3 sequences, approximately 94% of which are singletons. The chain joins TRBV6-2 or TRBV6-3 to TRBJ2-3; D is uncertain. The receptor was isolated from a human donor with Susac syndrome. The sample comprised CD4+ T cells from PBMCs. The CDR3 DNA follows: TGTGCCAGCAGTCCCTCGAGATCGAGCACAGATACGCAGTATTTT. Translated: CASSPSRSSTDTQYF.